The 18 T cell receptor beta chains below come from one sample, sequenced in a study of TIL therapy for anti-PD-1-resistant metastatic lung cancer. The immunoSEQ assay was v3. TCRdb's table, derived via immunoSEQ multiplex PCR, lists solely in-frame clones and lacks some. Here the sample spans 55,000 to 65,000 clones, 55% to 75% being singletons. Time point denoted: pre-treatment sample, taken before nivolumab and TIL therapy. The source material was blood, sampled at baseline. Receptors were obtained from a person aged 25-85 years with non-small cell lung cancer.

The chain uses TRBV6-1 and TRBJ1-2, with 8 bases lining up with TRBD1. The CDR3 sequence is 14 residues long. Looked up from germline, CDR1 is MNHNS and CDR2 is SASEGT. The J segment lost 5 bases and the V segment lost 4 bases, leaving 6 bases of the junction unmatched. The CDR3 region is CASSVQGAGYGYTF. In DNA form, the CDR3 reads TGTGCCAGCAGTGTCCAGGGGGCAGGGTATGGCTACACCTTC.

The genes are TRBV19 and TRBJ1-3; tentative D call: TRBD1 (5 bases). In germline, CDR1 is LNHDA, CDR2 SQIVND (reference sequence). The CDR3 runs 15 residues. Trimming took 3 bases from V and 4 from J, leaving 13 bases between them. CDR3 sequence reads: CASSMTATRGNTIYF. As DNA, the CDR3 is TGTGCCAGTAGTATGACAGCCACCCGAGGAAACACCATATATTTT.

The CDR3 coding sequence is TGTGCCAGCAGTCCACGAGGGGTGAGCTATGGCTACACCTTC. Encoded protein: CASSPRGVSYGYTF. V usage is TRBV6-6 and J usage is TRBJ1-2, with D perhaps TRBD1 (5 bases). The germline CDR1 and CDR2 sequences are MNHNY and SVGAGI (reference sequence). Trimming removed 5 bases at V and 4 bases at J, with 14 bases between. CDR3 length: 14 residues.

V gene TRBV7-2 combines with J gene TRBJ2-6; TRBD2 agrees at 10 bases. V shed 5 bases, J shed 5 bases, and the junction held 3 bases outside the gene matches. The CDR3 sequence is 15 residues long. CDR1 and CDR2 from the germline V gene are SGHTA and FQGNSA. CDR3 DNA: TGTGCCAGCAGCCAGCGGGGGGGCTGGGCCAACGTCCTGACTTTC. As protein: CASSQRGGWANVLTF.

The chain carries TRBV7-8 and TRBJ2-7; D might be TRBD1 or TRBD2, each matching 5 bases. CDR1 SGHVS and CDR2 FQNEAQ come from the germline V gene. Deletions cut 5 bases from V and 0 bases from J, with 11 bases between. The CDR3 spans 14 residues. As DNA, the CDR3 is TGTGCCAGCAGCCCGGGACGGTTCTCCTACGAGCAGTACTTC. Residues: CASSPGRFSYEQYF.

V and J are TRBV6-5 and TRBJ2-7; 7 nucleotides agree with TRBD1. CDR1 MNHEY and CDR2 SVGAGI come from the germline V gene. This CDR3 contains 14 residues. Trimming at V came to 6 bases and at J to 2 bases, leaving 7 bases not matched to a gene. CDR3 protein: CASSRDSTTYEQYF. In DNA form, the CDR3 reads TGTGCCAGCAGCCGGGACAGCACAACCTACGAGCAGTACTTC.

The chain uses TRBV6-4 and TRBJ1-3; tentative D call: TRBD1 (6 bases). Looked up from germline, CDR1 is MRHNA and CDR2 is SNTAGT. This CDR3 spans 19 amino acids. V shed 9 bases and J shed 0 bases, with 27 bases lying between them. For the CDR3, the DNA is TGTGCCAGTGATATCCCGGGACAACGCCCGCTTTACTCTGGAAACACCATATATTTT. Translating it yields CASDIPGQRPLYSGNTIYF.

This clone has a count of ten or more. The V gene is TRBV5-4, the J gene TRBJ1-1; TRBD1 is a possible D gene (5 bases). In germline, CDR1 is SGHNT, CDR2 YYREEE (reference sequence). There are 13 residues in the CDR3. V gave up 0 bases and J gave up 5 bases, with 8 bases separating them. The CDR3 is CASSLEGRTEAFF. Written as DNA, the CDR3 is TGTGCCAGCAGCTTGGAGGGACGGACTGAAGCTTTCTTT.

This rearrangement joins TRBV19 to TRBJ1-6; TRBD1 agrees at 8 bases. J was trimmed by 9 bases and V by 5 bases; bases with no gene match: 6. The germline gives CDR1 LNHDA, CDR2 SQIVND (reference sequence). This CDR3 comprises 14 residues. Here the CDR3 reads CASSDRGMVSPLHF. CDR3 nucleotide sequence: TGTGCCAGTAGTGACAGGGGCATGGTTTCACCCCTCCACTTT.

The CDR3 reads CASSEDEGGSTDTQYF. In nucleotides, the CDR3 is TGTGCCAGCAGTGAAGATGAGGGGGGAAGCACAGATACGCAGTATTTT. This rearrangement joins TRBV2 to TRBJ2-3; D tentatively reads TRBD1 or TRBD2 (6 bases each). The length of the CDR3 is 16 residues. V was cut by 1 base and J by 0 bases, with 11 bases left in between. Per germline, CDR1 SNHLY and CDR2 FYNNEI.

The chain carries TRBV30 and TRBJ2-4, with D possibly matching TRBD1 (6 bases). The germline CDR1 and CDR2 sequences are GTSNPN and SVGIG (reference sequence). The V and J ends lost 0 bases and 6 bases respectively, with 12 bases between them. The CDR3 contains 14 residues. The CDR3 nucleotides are TGTGCCTGGAGTGTAACAGGGTCTGGAAACATTCAGTACTTC. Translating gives CAWSVTGSGNIQYF.

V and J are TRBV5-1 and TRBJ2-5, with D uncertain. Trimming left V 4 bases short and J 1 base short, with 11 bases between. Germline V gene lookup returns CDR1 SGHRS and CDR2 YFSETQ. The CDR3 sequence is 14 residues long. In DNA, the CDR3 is TGCGCCAGCAGCACCCAGAATGGCCAAGAGACCCAGTACTTC. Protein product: CASSTQNGQETQYF.

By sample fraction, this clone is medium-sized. The CDR3 DNA reads TGTGCCAGCAGTGAGGCGGCCGCGGCTAATGAAAAACTGTTTTTT. This codes for CASSEAAAANEKLFF. The gene calls are TRBV6-1 and TRBJ1-4, with D unclear. V lost 3 bases and J 3 bases, leaving 11 bases between the germline ends. The CDR3 consists of 15 residues. Germline assignment: CDR1 MNHNS and CDR2 SASEGT.

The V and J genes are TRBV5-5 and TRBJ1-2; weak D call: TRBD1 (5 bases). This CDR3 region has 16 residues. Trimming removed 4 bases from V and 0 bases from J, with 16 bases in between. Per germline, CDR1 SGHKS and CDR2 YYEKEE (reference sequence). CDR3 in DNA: TGTGCCAGCAGCCGCCGGGACGCCGCAGCTAACTATGGCTACACCTTC. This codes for CASSRRDAAANYGYTF.

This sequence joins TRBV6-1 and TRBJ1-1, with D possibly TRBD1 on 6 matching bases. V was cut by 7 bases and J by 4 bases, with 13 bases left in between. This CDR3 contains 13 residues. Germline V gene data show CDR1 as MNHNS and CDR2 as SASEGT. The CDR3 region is CASNGQILTEAFF. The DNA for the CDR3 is TGTGCCAGCAATGGACAGATCCTCACTGAAGCTTTCTTT.

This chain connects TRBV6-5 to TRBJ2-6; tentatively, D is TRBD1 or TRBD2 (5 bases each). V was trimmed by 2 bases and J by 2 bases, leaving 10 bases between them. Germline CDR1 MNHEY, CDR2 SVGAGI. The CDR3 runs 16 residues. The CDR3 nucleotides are TGTGCCAGCAGTTACACGGGGCTAGCTGGGGCCAACGTCCTGACTTTC. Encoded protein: CASSYTGLAGANVLTF.

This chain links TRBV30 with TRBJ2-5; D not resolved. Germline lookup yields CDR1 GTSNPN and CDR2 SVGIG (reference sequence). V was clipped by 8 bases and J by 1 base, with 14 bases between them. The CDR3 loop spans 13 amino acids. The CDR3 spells CAGKTLFQETQYF. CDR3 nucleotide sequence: TGTGCCGGGAAAACACTCTTCCAAGAGACCCAGTACTTC.

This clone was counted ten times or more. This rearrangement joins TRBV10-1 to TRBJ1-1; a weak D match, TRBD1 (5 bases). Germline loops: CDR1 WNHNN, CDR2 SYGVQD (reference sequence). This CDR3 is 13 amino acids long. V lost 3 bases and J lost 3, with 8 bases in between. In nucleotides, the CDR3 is TGCGCCAGCAGTGATTGGGGGTACACTGAAGCTTTCTTT. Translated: CASSDWGYTEAFF.